Many counts were recorded for the clone carrying this T cell receptor (beta chain). These data originate in a study of human T cells and chemical hapten exposure. Time point given: patch test 1, 2 weeks after DPC sensitization. Treatment denoted: therapeutic diphenylcyclopropenone sensitization with weekly scalp DPC. TCRdb ran MiXCR on the RACE reads and lists one entry per CDR3 protein. The table records some 400,000 distinct CDR3 sequences, around 5% of them present only once. The CDR3 consists of 16 residues. After removal of 7 bases from V and 6 bases from J, the junction contained 12 bases not matched to a gene. CDR1 is SNHLY, CDR2 FYNNEI, per germline.

The material sequenced was whole blood, taken in connection with sensitization to the hapten diphenylcyclopropenone (DPC). The chain joins TRBV2 to TRBJ2-3, with TRBD2 identical over 11 bases. The receptor's source is a woman in her 50s with alopecia areata. Some clones in this sample may be carry-over from other donors' samples. This CDR3 is CASKPSLAGGPDTQYF. The CDR3 nucleotides are TGTGCCAGCAAACCCAGCTTAGCGGGAGGGCCGGATACGCAGTATTTT.